The sequence of this T cell receptor (beta chain) was determined in a study of blood T cell repertoires in COVID-19. Study-level information: Acute and convalescent COVID-19 samples came from the United States, Italy and Spain. The analysed material was cDNA or gDNA that came from T cells, B-cell-depleted T cells, or PBMCs.

Original analysis: Amplification of reference gene primers provided the estimated nucleated cell counts. Only in-frame clones appear in the TCRdb table, and some are missing; sequencing was by immunoSEQ multiplex PCR. The V and J calls and the clone size are those of that table, but D and trimming were determined from the DNA. The sample lists some 260,000 clones; roughly 88% were seen once. The sequencing sample was made of peripheral blood. The TCR originated in a human donor in a cohort sampled during active COVID-19.

In nucleotides, the CDR3 is TGCAGCGCCTTAGCGGGCTACGAGCAGTACTTC. Its protein is CSALAGYEQYF. V gene TRBV29-1 combines with J gene TRBJ2-7; 7 nucleotides match TRBD2. The CDR3 extends over 11 amino acids. With V trimmed by 7 bases and J by 3 bases, 3 bases remained unmatched. Germline V gives CDR1 SQVTM, CDR2 ANQGSEA.